This T cell receptor (beta chain) was profiled in a study of shared clonotypes between healthy human individuals. Assay used: immunoSEQ multiplex PCR; TCRdb lists only in-frame clones, some missing. Of roughly 700,000 clones listed, about nine tenths are singletons. The specimen sequenced was memory CD8+ T cells from PBMCs. Noted subset: CD45RO+ cells pooled with CCR7-negative TemRA cells. The origin of this receptor is a man between 18 and 29 years old in good health. Some clones in this sample may be carry-over from other donors' samples.

CDR3 amino acids: CASSEAQGPSLWYGYTF. The CDR3 DNA reads as TGTGCCAGCAGTGAAGCCCAGGGGCCTTCCCTGTGGTATGGCTACACCTTC. This chain joins TRBV6-1 and TRBJ1-2, with a tentative D call TRBD1 (6 bases). Germline V gives CDR1 MNHNS, CDR2 SASEGT. Between the trimmed V and J ends, which lost 0 bases and 5 bases, there was a span of 19 bases. This CDR3 contains 17 residues.